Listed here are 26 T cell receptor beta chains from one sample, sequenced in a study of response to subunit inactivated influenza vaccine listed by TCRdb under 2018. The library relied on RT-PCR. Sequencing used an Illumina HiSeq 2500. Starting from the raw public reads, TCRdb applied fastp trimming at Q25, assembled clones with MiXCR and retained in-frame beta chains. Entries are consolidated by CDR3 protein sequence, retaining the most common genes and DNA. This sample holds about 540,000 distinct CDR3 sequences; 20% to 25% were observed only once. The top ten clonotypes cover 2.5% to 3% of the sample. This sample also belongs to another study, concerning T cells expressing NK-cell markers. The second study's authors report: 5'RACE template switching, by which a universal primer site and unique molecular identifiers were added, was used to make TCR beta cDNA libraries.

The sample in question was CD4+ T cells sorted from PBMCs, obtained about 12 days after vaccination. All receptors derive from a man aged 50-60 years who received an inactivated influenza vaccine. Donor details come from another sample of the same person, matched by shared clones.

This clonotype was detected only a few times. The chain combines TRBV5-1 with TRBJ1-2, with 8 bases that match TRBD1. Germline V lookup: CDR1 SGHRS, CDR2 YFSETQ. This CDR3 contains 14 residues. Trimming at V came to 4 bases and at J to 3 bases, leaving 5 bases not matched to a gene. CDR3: CASSEGQVDYGYTF. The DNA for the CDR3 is TGCGCCAGCAGCGAGGGACAGGTTGACTATGGCTACACCTTC.

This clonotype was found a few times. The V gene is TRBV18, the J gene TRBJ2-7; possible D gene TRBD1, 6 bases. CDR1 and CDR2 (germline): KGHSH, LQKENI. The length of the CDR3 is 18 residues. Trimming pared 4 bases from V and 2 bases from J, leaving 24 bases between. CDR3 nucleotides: TGTGCCAGCTCACTTTTTACGTTGACAGGCGCTACGACCTACGAGCAGTACTTC. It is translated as CASSLFTLTGATTYEQYF.

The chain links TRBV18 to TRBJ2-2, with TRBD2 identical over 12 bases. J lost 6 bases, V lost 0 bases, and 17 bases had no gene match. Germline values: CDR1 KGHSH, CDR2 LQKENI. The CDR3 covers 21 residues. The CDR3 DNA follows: TGTGCCAGCTCACCACCGGGACGATTCCAACTGACTAGCGGGAGTGCCGGGGAGCTGTTTTTT. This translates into CASSPPGRFQLTSGSAGELFF.

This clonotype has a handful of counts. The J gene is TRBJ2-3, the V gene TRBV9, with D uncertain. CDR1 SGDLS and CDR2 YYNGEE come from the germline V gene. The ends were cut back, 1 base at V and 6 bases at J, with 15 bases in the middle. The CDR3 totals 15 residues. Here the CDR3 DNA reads TGTGCCAGCAGCGTACCGCCCCCACGGCCGGATACGCAGTATTTT. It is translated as CASSVPPPRPDTQYF.

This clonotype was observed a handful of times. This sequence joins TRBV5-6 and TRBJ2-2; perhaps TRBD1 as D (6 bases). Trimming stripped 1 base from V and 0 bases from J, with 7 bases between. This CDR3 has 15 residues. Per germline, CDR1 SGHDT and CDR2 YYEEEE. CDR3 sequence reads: CASSLWTANTGELFF. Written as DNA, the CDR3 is TGTGCCAGCAGCTTGTGGACAGCGAACACCGGGGAGCTGTTTTTT.

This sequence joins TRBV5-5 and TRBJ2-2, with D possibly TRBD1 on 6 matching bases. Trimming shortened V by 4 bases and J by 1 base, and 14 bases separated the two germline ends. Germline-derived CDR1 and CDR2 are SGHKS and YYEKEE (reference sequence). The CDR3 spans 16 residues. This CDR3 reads CASSPMGHRNTGELFF. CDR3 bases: TGTGCCAGCAGCCCAATGGGACATAGGAACACCGGGGAGCTGTTTTTT. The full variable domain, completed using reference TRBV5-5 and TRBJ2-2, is DAGVTQSPTHLIKTRGQQVTLRCSPISGHKSVSWYQQVLGQGPQFIFQYYEKEERGRGNFPDRFSARQFPNYSSELNVNALLLGDSALYLCASSPMGHRNTGELFFGEGSRLTVL.

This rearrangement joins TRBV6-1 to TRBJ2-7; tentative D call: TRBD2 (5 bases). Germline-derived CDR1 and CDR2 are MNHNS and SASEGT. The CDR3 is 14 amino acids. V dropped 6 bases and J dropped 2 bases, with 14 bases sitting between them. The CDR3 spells CASSQRSPAYEQYF. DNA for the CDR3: TGTGCCAGCAGCCAGCGGTCTCCGGCCTACGAGCAGTACTTC.

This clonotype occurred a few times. CDR3 in DNA: TGTGCCAGCAGTTTACGGGGAGGAAACACCATATATTTT. Amino acid sequence: CASSLRGGNTIYF. The chain links TRBV12-3 or TRBV12-4 to TRBJ1-3; D remains ambiguous. This CDR3 is built from 13 residues. With 2 bases removed from V and 4 bases from J, the gap between germline ends came to 6 bases.

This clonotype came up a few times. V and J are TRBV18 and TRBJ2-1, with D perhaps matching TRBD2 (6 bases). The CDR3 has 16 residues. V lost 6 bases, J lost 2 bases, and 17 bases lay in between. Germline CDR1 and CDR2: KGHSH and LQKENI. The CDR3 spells CASSRGASVAYNEQFF. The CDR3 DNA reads TGTGCCAGCTCGCGGGGAGCCAGTGTCGCCTACAATGAGCAGTTCTTC.

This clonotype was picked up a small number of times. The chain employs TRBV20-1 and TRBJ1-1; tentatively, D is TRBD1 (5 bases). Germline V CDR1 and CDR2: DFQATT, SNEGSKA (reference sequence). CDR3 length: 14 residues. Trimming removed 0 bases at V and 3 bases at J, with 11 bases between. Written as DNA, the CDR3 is TGCAGTGCTAGAGAGGGCAGGGCGGACACTGAAGCTTTCTTT. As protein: CSAREGRADTEAFF.

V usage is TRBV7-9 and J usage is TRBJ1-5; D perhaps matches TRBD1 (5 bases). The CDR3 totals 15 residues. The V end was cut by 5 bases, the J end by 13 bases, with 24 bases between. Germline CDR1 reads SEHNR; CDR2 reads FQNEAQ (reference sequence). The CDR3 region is CASSVGTSGFPPQHF. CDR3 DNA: TGTGCCAGCAGCGTCGGGACCTCAGGTTTTCCGCCGCAGCATTTT.

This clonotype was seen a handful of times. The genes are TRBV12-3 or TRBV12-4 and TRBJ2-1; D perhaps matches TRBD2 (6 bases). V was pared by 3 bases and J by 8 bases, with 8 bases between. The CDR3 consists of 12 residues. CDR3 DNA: TGTGCCAGCAGTTTTGCGGGACATGAGCAGTTCTTC. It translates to CASSFAGHEQFF.

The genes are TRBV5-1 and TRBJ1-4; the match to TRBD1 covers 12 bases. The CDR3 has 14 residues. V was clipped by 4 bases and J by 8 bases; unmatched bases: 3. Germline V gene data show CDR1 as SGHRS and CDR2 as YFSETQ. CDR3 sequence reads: CASSGTGGVEKLFF. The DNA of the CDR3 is TGCGCCAGCAGCGGGACAGGGGGCGTCGAAAAACTGTTTTTT.

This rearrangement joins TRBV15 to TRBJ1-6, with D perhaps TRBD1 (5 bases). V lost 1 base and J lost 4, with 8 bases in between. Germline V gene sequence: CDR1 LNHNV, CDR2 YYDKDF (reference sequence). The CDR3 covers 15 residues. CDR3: CATSRVGEYNSPLHF. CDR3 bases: TGTGCCACCAGCAGAGTGGGGGAGTATAATTCACCCCTCCACTTT.

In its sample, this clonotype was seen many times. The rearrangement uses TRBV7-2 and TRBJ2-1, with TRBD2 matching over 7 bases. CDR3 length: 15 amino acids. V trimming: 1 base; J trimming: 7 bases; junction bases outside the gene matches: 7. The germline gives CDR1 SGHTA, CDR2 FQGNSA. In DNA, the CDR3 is TGTGCCAGCAGCTTAGGGGCGGGAGTCGGTAATGAGCAGTTCTTC. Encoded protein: CASSLGAGVGNEQFF.

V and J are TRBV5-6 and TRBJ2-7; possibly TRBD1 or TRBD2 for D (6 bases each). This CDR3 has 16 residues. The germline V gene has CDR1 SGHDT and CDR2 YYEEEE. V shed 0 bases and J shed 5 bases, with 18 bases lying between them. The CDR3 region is CASSLVILGGFDEQYF. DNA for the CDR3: TGTGCCAGCAGCTTGGTTATTTTGGGGGGCTTCGACGAGCAGTACTTC.

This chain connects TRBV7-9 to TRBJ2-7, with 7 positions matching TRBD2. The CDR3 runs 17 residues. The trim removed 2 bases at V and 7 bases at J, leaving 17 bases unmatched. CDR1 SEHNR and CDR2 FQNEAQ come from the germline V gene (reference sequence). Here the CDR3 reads CASSLTRGGTLEKEQYF. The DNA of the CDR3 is TGTGCCAGCAGCTTAACCCGGGGAGGGACCTTGGAGAAAGAGCAGTACTTC.

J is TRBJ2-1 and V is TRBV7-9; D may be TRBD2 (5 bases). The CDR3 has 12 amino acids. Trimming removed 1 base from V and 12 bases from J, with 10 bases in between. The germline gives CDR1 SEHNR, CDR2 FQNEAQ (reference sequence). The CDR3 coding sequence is TGTGCCAGCAGCTTAGGGGCTGGGAGGCAGTTCTTC. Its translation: CASSLGAGRQFF.

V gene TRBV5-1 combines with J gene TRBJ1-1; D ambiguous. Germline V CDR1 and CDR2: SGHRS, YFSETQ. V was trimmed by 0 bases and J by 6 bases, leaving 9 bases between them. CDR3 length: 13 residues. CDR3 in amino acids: CASSLGTSAEAFF. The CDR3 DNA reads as TGCGCCAGCAGCTTGGGGACTTCCGCTGAAGCTTTCTTT.

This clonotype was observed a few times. The CDR3 is CASSSGTPSPYEQYF. CDR3 DNA: TGTGCCAGCAGTTCGGGGACACCCTCTCCCTACGAGCAGTACTTC. V is TRBV5-6 and J is TRBJ2-7; TRBD1 might be the D (6 bases). The CDR3 has 15 residues. Germline CDR1 and CDR2: SGHDT and YYEEEE. Trimming shortened V by 5 bases and J by 2 bases, and 17 bases separated the two germline ends.

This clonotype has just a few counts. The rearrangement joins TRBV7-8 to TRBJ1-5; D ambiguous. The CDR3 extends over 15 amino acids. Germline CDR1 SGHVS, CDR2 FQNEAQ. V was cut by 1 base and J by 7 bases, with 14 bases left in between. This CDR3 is CASSLVEGLGQPQHF. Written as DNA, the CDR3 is TGTGCCAGCAGCTTAGTAGAGGGTTTGGGACAGCCCCAGCATTTT.

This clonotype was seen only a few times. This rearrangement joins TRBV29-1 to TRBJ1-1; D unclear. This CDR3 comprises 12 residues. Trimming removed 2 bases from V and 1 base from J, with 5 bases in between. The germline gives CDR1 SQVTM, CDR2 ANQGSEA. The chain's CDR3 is CSVESENTEAFF. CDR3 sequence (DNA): TGCAGCGTTGAATCGGAGAACACTGAAGCTTTCTTT.

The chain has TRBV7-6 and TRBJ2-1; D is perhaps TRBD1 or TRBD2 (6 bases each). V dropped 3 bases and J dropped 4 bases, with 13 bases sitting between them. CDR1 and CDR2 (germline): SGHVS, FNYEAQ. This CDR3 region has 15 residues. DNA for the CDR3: TGTGCCAGCAGCTTCCGCGGAGGGGGTTACAATGAGCAGTTCTTC. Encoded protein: CASSFRGGGYNEQFF.

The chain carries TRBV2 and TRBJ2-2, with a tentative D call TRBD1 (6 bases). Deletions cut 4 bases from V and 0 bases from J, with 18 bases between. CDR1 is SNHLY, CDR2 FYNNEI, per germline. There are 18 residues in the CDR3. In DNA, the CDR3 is TGTGCCAGCAGTGTGTCGGGGAGACAGGCCGCGAACACCGGGGAGCTGTTTTTT. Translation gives CASSVSGRQAANTGELFF.

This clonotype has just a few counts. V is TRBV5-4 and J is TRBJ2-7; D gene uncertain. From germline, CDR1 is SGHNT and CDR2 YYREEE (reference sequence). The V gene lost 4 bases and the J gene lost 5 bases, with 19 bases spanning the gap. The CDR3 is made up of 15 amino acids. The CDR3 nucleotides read TGTGCCAGCAGCCCAACCCCAGTTCTCTCGGACGAGCAGTACTTC. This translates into CASSPTPVLSDEQYF.

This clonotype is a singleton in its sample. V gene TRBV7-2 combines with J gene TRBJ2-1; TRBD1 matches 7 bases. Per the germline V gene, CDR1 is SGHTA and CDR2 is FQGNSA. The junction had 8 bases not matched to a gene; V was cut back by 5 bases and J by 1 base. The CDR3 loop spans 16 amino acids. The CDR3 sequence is CASSPDRAHSYNEQFF. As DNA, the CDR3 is TGTGCCAGCAGCCCCGACAGGGCCCATTCCTACAATGAGCAGTTCTTC.